Below, 6 T cell receptor beta chains from the same sample are listed, as sequenced in a study of long-term antiretroviral therapy in people with HIV. Survey-level immunoSEQ v3.0 assays were run. Some clones are missing from TCRdb's copy, which holds only in-frame ones; the method was immunoSEQ multiplex PCR. The sample has around 25,000 clones, approximately 80% seen once. The sequencing used unsorted PBMCs, collected at the start of antiretroviral therapy, before treatment. These receptors originate from a woman between 18 and 30 years old with HIV.

The CDR3 DNA follows: TGTGCCAGCAGCCAAGAGGACGGGCTGTCTGGCTACACCTTC. As protein: CASSQEDGLSGYTF. This chain uses TRBV4-2 with TRBJ1-2, with D hard to call. The CDR3 covers 14 residues. V gave up 0 bases and J gave up 7 bases, with 12 bases separating them. Germline V gene data show CDR1 as LGHNA and CDR2 as YNFKEQ.

The rearrangement links TRBV4-2 to TRBJ2-6, with D tentatively TRBD2 (7 bases). The V end was cut by 4 bases, the J end by 0 bases, with 10 bases between. CDR3 size: 16 residues. The germline V gene has CDR1 LGHNA and CDR2 YNFKEQ. The CDR3 nucleotides are TGTGCCAGCAGCCGAGGGGGGGCCTCTGGGGCCAACGTCCTGACTTTC. This codes for CASSRGGASGANVLTF.

Only one count was recorded for this clone. The rearrangement links TRBV11-2 to TRBJ1-2; TRBD1 matches at 7 bases. With 4 bases clipped from V and 6 bases from J, the junction kept 14 bases outside the gene matches. The germline V gene has CDR1 SGHAT and CDR2 FQNNGV. The CDR3 is made up of 16 amino acids. The CDR3, as DNA: TGTGCCAGCAGCTCACCCGGGACAGTGAGCCTCCATGGCTACACCTTC. Translation: CASSSPGTVSLHGYTF.

The chain is built from TRBV19 and TRBJ2-2; D might be TRBD1 (6 bases). The V gene lost 9 bases and the J gene lost 0 bases, with 11 bases spanning the gap. The germline CDR1 and CDR2 sequences are LNHDA and SQIVND (reference sequence). The CDR3 has 14 amino acids. The DNA of the CDR3 is TGTGCCAGCCCGACAGGCCCGAACACCGGGGAGCTGTTTTTT. It encodes CASPTGPNTGELFF.

CDR3 amino acids: CASSLLVGNTEAFF. CDR3 bases: TGCGCCAGCAGCTTATTAGTGGGGAACACTGAAGCTTTCTTT. The chain links TRBV5-1 to TRBJ1-1; the D is unclear. There are 14 residues in the CDR3. Trimming removed 2 bases at V and 1 base at J, with 9 bases between. The germline V gene has CDR1 SGHRS and CDR2 YFSETQ.

This chain links TRBV4-3 with TRBJ2-7; D gene uncertain. Germline lookup yields CDR1 LGHNA and CDR2 YSLEER. V was shortened by 0 bases and J by 3 bases, with 12 bases between the two germline ends. The CDR3 extends over 15 amino acids. Here the CDR3 reads CASSQDRNFHYEQYF. The CDR3 DNA reads TGCGCCAGCAGCCAAGATAGGAATTTTCACTACGAGCAGTACTTC.